This passage covers 21 T cell receptor beta chains from one sample sequenced in a study of blood T cell repertoires in COVID-19. The method was immunoSEQ multiplex PCR; TCRdb's version includes in-frame clones alone and lacks a portion of them. The sample includes around 300,000 clones, more than 80% of them seen just once. Material: PBMCs or T cells enriched from blood (not recorded which). All receptors derive from a woman in her 30s who had recovered from COVID-19.

The rearrangement joins TRBV7-2 to TRBJ2-7; 8 nucleotides align to TRBD1. The CDR3 loop spans 15 amino acids. CDR1 is SGHTA and CDR2 is FQGNSA in the germline V gene. V gave up 3 bases and J gave up 0 bases; unmatched junction bases: 4. CDR3 DNA: TGTGCCAGCAGCTTCCACAGGGGGAGCTCCTACGAGCAGTACTTC. As protein: CASSFHRGSSYEQYF.

This chain connects TRBV7-8 to TRBJ2-2; TRBD2 matches at 8 bases. The J segment lost 5 bases and the V segment lost 10 bases, leaving 12 bases of the junction unmatched. Germline CDR1 and CDR2: SGHVS and FQNEAQ. CDR3 length: 15 residues. The CDR3 loop is CATARAGGRTGELFF. CDR3 sequence (DNA): TGTGCCACCGCCCGGGCGGGAGGTCGAACCGGGGAGCTGTTTTTT.

This chain uses TRBV19 with TRBJ2-7; 12 nucleotides match TRBD1. Germline V gene data show CDR1 as LNHDA and CDR2 as SQIVND (reference sequence). CDR3 length: 14 amino acids. V lost 5 bases, J lost 7 bases, and 6 bases stayed unmatched. The CDR3 here is CASSPGQGAREQYF. Written as DNA, the CDR3 is TGTGCCAGTAGTCCGGGACAGGGGGCGCGGGAGCAGTACTTC.

The chain carries TRBV3-1 (or the pseudogene TRBV3-2) and TRBJ2-7; 9 bases are shared with TRBD2. Unmatched junction bases numbered 9, after V lost 3 bases and J lost 0 bases. The CDR3 totals 17 residues. Germline V CDR1 and CDR2: LGHDT, YNNKEL (reference sequence). The DNA for the CDR3 is TGTGCCAGCAGCCATTCGGGACTAGCACCTTTCTCCTACGAGCAGTACTTC. Translating it yields CASSHSGLAPFSYEQYF.

The chain couples TRBV27 to TRBJ1-2; no reliable D call. CDR1 and CDR2 (germline): MNHEY, SMNVEV (reference sequence). V was clipped by 8 bases and J by 6 bases, with 13 bases between them. This CDR3 has 12 residues. Written as DNA, the CDR3 is TGTGCCAGCGCTGGTGAGAGAAATGGCTACACCTTC. This sequence encodes CASAGERNGYTF.

As DNA, the CDR3 is TGTGCCAGCAGCCAAGGACAGGGTTGGGAAAAACTGTTTTTT. Its protein is CASSQGQGWEKLFF. The chain joins TRBV3-1 (or the pseudogene TRBV3-2) to TRBJ1-4; TRBD1 agrees at 7 bases. V shed 1 base, J shed 8 bases, and the junction held 4 bases outside the gene matches. The CDR3 is made up of 14 amino acids. From germline, CDR1 is LGHDT and CDR2 YNNKEL (reference sequence).

The chain has TRBV28 and TRBJ1-5; tentatively, D is TRBD1 (6 bases). The CDR3 is made up of 15 amino acids. CDR1 is MDHEN, CDR2 SYDVKM, per germline. V lost 5 bases to trimming and J lost 3 bases, with 14 bases between them. The CDR3 protein is CASSRSTGYNQPQHF. Here the CDR3 DNA reads TGTGCCAGCAGTCGGAGTACAGGGTACAATCAGCCCCAGCATTTT.

V is TRBV5-1 and J is TRBJ1-1; TRBD1 is a possible D gene (5 bases). The CDR3 has 16 residues. The V and J ends lost 0 bases and 0 bases respectively, with 12 bases between them. Germline CDR1 reads SGHRS; CDR2 reads YFSETQ. The CDR3: CASSLAGGNLNTEAFF. The CDR3 bases are TGCGCCAGCAGCTTGGCGGGGGGGAACCTGAACACTGAAGCTTTCTTT.

CDR3 region: CASSSVAGGSSYNEQFF. CDR3 DNA sequence: TGCGCCAGCAGTTCAGTAGCGGGAGGGAGCTCCTACAATGAGCAGTTCTTC. This rearrangement joins TRBV5-1 to TRBJ2-1; 11 positions match TRBD2. The junction had 7 bases not matched to a gene; V was cut back by 5 bases and J by 0 bases. The CDR3 length is 17 residues. Germline CDR1 and CDR2: SGHRS and YFSETQ.

This clone was counted only a few times. The chain joins TRBV18 to TRBJ2-7; 11 nucleotides match TRBD1. There are 14 residues in the CDR3. J was trimmed by 5 bases and V by 4 bases; bases with no gene match: 4. Germline values: CDR1 KGHSH, CDR2 LQKENI. CDR3 nucleotide sequence: TGTGCCAGCTCACAGGGACAGGGGGGCAACGAGCAGTACTTC. Translation gives CASSQGQGGNEQYF.

The chain employs TRBV28 and TRBJ1-3; TRBD1 agrees at 7 bases. Germline V gene sequence: CDR1 MDHEN, CDR2 SYDVKM. CDR3 size: 16 residues. V was clipped by 2 bases and J by 1 base; unmatched bases: 5. CDR3 bases: TGTGCCAGCAGTTTAGACAGGGCGAATTCTGGAAACACCATATATTTT. Residues: CASSLDRANSGNTIYF.

The chain joins TRBV24-1 to TRBJ2-1; 11 bases are shared with TRBD2. The germline V gene encodes CDR1 KGHDR and CDR2 SFDVKD. The CDR3 sequence is 17 residues long. V shed 9 bases and J 1 base; nucleotides not matched to a gene: 10. CDR3 nucleotide sequence: TGTGCCACCCGCACTAGCGGGAGTCCCGAATCCTACAATGAGCAGTTCTTC. Encoded protein: CATRTSGSPESYNEQFF.

The J gene is TRBJ1-2, the V gene TRBV7-9; unclear D gene. V was trimmed by 3 bases and J by 4 bases, leaving 9 bases between them. Germline V CDR1 and CDR2: SEHNR, FQNEAQ (reference sequence). The CDR3 loop spans 13 amino acids. In DNA form, the CDR3 reads TGTGCCAGCAGCTTGGGCACCTCCTATGGCTACACCTTC. This sequence encodes CASSLGTSYGYTF.

V gene TRBV27 combines with J gene TRBJ2-6; 7 bases match TRBD2. Germline CDR1 and CDR2: MNHEY and SMNVEV (reference sequence). V gave up 8 bases and J gave up 0 bases; unmatched junction bases: 13. This CDR3 has 18 residues. DNA of the CDR3: TGTGCCAGCCCTTTGGGGCACGGCGGGAGCTCTGGGGCCAACGTCCTGACTTTC. Translation gives CASPLGHGGSSGANVLTF.

The V gene is TRBV6-4, the J gene TRBJ1-4; D unresolved. V was shortened by 6 bases and J by 5 bases, with 10 bases between the two germline ends. CDR1 is MRHNA and CDR2 is SNTAGT in the germline V gene. The CDR3 totals 13 residues. The CDR3 reads CASSARRNEKLFF. CDR3 sequence (DNA): TGTGCCAGCAGCGCCCGGCGGAATGAAAAACTGTTTTTT.

This clone has only one observation. The CDR3 sequence is CASSPKSGANTGELFF. In DNA, the CDR3 is TGTGCCAGCAGCCCCAAGAGCGGAGCGAACACCGGGGAGCTGTTTTTT. This chain links TRBV7-9 with TRBJ2-2, with a possible D match to TRBD2 (5 bases). The ends were cut back, 5 bases at V and 0 bases at J, with 13 bases in the middle. The V gene's germline CDR1 is SEHNR and CDR2 FQNEAQ (reference sequence). The CDR3 loop spans 16 amino acids. The full variable domain, rest sourced from reference TRBV7-9 and TRBJ2-2, is DTGVSQNPRHKITKRGQNVTFRCDPISEHNRLYWYRQTLGQGPEFLTYFQNEAQLEKSRLLSDRFSAERPKGSFSTLEIQRTEQGDSAMYLCASSPKSGANTGELFFGEGSRLTVL.

V and J are TRBV7-9 and TRBJ1-2; D not resolved. This CDR3 has 14 amino acids. The germline gives CDR1 SEHNR, CDR2 FQNEAQ (reference sequence). Trimming took 5 bases from V and 2 from J, leaving 12 bases between them. The chain's CDR3 is CASSQDTRNYGYTF. CDR3 sequence (DNA): TGTGCCAGCAGCCAAGACACACGAAACTATGGCTACACCTTC.

The gene calls are TRBV7-2 and TRBJ1-5; no definite D call. CDR3 size: 14 residues. Germline V gene lookup returns CDR1 SGHTA and CDR2 FQGNSA. V lost 2 bases and J 6 bases, leaving 11 bases between the germline ends. The CDR3 here is CASSLMPSLQPQHF. CDR3 DNA: TGTGCCAGCAGCTTAATGCCTTCACTTCAGCCCCAGCATTTT.

The genes are TRBV25-1 and TRBJ2-3; 8 nucleotides align to TRBD2. Looked up from germline, CDR1 is MGHDK and CDR2 is SYGVNS. J was trimmed by 1 base and V by 3 bases; bases with no gene match: 3. This CDR3 is 15 amino acids long. In DNA, the CDR3 is TGTGCCAGCAGTGACGTCGGGAGGGGCACAGATACGCAGTATTTT. Translated: CASSDVGRGTDTQYF.

The CDR3 loop is CASSDVDRKNTEAFF. In DNA form, the CDR3 reads TGTGCCAGCAGTGATGTCGACAGGAAGAACACTGAAGCTTTCTTT. The V gene is TRBV6-2 or TRBV6-3, the J gene TRBJ1-1; D may be TRBD1 (6 bases). Trimming pared 5 bases from V and 1 base from J, leaving 14 bases between. Germline V gene data show CDR1 as MNHEY and CDR2 as SVGEGT. The CDR3 extends over 15 amino acids.

J is TRBJ2-1 and V is TRBV7-9; 10 bases line up with TRBD2. CDR3 length: 17 amino acids. Germline CDR1 and CDR2: SEHNR and FQNEAQ (reference sequence). V trimming: 1 base; J trimming: 5 bases; junction bases outside the gene matches: 8. The CDR3 nucleotides are TGTGCCAGCAGCTTAGGACAGGGGACTAGCGAGAACAATGAGCAGTTCTTC. It translates to CASSLGQGTSENNEQFF.